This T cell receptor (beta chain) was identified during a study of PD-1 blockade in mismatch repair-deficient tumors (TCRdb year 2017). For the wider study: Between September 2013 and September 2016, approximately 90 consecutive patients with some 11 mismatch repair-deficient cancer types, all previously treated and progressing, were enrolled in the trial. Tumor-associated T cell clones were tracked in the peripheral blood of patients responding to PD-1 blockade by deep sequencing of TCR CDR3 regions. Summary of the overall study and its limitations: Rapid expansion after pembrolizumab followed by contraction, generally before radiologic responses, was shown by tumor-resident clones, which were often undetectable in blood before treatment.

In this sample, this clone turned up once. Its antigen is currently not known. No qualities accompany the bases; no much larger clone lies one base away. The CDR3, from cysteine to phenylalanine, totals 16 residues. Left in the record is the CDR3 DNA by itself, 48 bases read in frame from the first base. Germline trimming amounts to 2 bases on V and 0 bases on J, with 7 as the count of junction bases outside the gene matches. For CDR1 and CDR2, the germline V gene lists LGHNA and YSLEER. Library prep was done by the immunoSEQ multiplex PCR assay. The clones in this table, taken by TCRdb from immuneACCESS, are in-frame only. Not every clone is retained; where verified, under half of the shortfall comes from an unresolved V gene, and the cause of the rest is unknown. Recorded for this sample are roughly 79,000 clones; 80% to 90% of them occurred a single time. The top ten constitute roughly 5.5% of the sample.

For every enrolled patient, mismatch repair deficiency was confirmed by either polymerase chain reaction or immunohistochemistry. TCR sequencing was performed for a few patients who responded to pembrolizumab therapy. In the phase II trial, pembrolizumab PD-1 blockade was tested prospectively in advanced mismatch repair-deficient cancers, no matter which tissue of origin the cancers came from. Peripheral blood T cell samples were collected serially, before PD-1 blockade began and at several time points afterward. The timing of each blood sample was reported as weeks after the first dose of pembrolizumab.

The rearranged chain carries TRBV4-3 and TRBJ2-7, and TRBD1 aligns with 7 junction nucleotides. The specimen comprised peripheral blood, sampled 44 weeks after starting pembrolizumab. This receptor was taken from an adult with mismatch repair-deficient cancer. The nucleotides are TGCGCCAGCAGCCAATATTTCGGGACAGCCTCCTACGAGCAGTACTTC. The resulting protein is CASSQYFGTASYEQYF.